The present T cell receptor beta chain was sequenced within a study of T cell responses to AZD1222 COVID-19 vaccine (dated by TCRdb to about 2021). Looking at the study overall: Because spike-specific TCR depth and breadth did not differ between the two schedules, AZD1222 recipients who got a second dose at roughly 4 weeks were pooled with those who got a second dose at roughly 12 weeks. A total of more than 230 trial participants underwent TCR sequencing, of whom around 210 had received two doses of AZD1222 and roughly 26 had received two doses of the MenACWY control vaccine. Trial participants were enrolled by age into 18-55, 56-69 and 70-plus year subgroups, with approximately 150, 28 and 58 TCR-sequenced participants respectively.

The CDR3 regions of human TCRbeta chains were analyzed by immunosequencing. The authors processed their data as follows. Repertoire TCRs were matched against a reference library of SARS-CoV-2-specific TCRs generated with the MIRA antigen-specificity platform. Breadth was defined as the fraction of unique TCRs that were SARS-CoV-2-associated. Depth was defined as the fraction of total T cells that were SARS-CoV-2-associated. Using the MIRA data, every spike-specific TCR was mapped to the spike region that the TCR reacted to and assigned to either a CD4 or a CD8 class. Log10-transformed breadth and depth values were compared by one-way ANOVA with Sidak's multiple comparisons tests. TCRdb re-hosts the immuneACCESS table, in-frame sequences only. Its copies lack some clones; in the studies checked, an unresolved V gene accounts for under half of them, and the cause for the rest is not known. The V and J calls and clone size are taken from that table; D and trimming were inferred from the DNA. In all, the sample holds 100,000 to 150,000 clones, and around 90% of those were seen once. Jointly, the top ten make up under 3.5% of the sample.

The time point label here, explained by the study, means: baseline before first vaccination. Samples from vaccinated people were obtained from the UK trials COV001 and COV002, which included a single-blind randomized controlled phase 2/3 trial of AZD1222 (ChAdOx1 nCoV-19) in healthy adults. For TCRbeta chain sequencing, PBMC samples were collected from trial participants at day 0 and at day 28 after the second dose. The CDR1 and CDR2 encoded by the germline V gene (reference sequence) are LNHDA and SQIVND. V gives up 3 bases and J gives up 3 bases, and the segment between their germline ends measures 11 bases. The CDR3 starts with the cysteine, ends with the phenylalanine, and has 15 residues. Just CDR3 DNA is preserved here, 45 bases in frame from base 1. On the study overall, not on this receptor specifically: In the small 56-69-year group, the increase in depth fell short of significance, most likely because of low power. Spike-specific TCR breadth and depth rose significantly after two AZD1222 doses compared with day 0 and with MenACWY recipients. Only 5 to 7 AZD1222 recipients were SARS-CoV-2 seropositive at baseline, limiting conclusions about previously exposed vaccinees. Reportedly, close to half of the unique spike-specific TCRs recognized epitopes lying outside the regions that are mutated in the B.1.351 and B.1.1.7 variants. Participants were mostly white British and included more females than males, and it was suggested by the authors that clonal diversity may have been underestimated. Vaccine-associated CD4 TCRs spanned the whole spike protein, with dominant responses in regions 160-218 and 743-854. Because no day 14 peak-response samples were available, the repertoires could be characterized only after the peak T cell response.

A word on this clone: Its antigen is unknown. No clone much larger than this one lies a single base away; base qualities are absent.

The source material was peripheral blood, sampled on day 0 of AZD1222 vaccination. The sequence is built from TRBV19 and TRBJ2-2; matching of 5 bases hints at TRBD1 as the D gene. The TCR comes from an adult in good health. DNA sequence: TGTGCCAGTAGTATTCGGCAGGGCTACACCGGGGAGCTGTTTTTT. It translates as CASSIRQGYTGELFF.